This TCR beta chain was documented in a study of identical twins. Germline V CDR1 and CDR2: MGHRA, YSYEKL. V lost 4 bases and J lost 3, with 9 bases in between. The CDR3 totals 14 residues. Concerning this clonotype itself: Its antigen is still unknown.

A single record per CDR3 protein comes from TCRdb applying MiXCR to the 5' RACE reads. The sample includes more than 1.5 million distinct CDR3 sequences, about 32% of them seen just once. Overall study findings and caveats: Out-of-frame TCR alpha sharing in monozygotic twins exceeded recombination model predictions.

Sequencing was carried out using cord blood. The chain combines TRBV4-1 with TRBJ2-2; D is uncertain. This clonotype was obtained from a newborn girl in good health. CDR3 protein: CASSPRSHTGELFF. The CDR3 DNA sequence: TGCGCCAGCAGCCCGAGGTCCCACACCGGGGAGCTGTTTTTT.